This TCR beta chain originates from a study of shared clonotypes between healthy human individuals. V was clipped by 5 bases and J by 4 bases, with 18 bases between them. CDR1 is MNHNY and CDR2 is SVGAGI in the germline V gene (reference sequence). This CDR3 comprises 16 residues. Generated by immunoSEQ multiplex PCR, the TCRdb table keeps only in-frame clones and is missing some. The data contain 980,000 or so clones, over 75% of them seen just once; the ten biggest clones take up over 1.3%. V gene TRBV6-6 combines with J gene TRBJ1-3; TRBD1 is a possible D gene (6 bases). What was sequenced was memory CD4+ T cells sorted from blood. Described subset: CD45RA-negative fraction. The TCR sequence derives from a man younger than 35 in good health. Here the CDR3 reads CASSADQGRKGNTIYF. The CDR3 DNA is TGTGCCAGCAGTGCCGACCAGGGGAGAAAGGGAAACACCATATATTTT.